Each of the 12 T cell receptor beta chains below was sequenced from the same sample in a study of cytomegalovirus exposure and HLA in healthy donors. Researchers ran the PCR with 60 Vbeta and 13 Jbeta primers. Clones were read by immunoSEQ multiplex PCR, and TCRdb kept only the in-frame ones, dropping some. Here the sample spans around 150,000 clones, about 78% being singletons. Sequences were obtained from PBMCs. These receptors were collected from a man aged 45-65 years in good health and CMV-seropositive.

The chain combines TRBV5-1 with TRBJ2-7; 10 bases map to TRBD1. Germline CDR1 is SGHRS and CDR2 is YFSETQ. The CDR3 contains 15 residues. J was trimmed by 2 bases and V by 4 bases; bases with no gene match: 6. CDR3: CASSREGTGAYEQYF. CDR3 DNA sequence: TGCGCCAGCAGCCGAGAGGGGACAGGGGCCTACGAGCAGTACTTC.

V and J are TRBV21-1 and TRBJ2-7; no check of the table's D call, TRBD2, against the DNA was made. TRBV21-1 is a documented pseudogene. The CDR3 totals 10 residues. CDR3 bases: TGTGCCAGGGAGGCCTACGAGCAGTACTTC. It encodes CAREAYEQYF.

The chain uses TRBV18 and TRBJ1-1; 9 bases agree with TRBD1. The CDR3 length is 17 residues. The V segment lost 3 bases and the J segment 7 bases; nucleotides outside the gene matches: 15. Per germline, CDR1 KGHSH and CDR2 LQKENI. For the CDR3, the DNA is TGTGCCAGCTCACCGCGGTCGACAGGGGGAGGGTTCGGTGAAGCTTTCTTT. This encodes CASSPRSTGGGFGEAFF.

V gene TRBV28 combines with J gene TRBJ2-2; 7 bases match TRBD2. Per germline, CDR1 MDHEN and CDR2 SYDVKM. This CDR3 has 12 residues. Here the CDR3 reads CICGGNTGELFF. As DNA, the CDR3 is TGTATCTGCGGGGGGAACACCGGGGAGCTGTTTTTT.

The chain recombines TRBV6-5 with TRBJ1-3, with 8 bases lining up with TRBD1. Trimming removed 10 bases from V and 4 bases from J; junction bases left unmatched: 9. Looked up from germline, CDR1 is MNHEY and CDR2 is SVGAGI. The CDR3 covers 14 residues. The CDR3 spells CATNSGGTGNTIYF. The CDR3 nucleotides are TGTGCCACTAACTCAGGGGGCACCGGAAACACCATATATTTT.

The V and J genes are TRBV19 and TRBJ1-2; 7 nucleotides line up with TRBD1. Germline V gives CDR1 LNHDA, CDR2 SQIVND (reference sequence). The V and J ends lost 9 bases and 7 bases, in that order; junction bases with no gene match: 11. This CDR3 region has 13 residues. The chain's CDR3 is CASIEGGAGGYTF. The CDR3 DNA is TGTGCCAGCATCGAAGGGGGCGCGGGTGGCTACACCTTC.

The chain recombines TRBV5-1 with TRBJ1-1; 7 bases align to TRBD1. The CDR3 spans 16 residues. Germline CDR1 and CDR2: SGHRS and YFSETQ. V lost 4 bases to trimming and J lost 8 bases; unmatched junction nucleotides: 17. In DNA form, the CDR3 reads TGCGCCAGCAGCCCCGGTAGACAGGGTCGGTCTTCGGAAGCTTTCTTT. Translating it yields CASSPGRQGRSSEAFF.

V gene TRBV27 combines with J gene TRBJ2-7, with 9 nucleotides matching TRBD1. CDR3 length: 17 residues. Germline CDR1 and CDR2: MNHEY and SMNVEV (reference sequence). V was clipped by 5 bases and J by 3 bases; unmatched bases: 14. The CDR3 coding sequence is TGTGCCAGCAGTCCCGGGACAGGGTTCAGTGGTGGCTACGAGCAGTACTTC. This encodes CASSPGTGFSGGYEQYF.

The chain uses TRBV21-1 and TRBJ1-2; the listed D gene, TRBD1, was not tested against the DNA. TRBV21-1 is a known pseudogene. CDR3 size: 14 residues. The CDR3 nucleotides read TGTGCCAGCGGAGGGACAGCGCCCAACTATGGCTACACCTTC. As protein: CASGGTAPNYGYTF.

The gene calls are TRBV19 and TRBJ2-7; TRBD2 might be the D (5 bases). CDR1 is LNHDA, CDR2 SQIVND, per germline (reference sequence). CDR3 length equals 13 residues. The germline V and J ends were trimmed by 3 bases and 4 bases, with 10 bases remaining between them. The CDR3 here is CASSIEGAYEQYF. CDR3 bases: TGTGCCAGTAGTATTGAGGGTGCTTACGAGCAGTACTTC.

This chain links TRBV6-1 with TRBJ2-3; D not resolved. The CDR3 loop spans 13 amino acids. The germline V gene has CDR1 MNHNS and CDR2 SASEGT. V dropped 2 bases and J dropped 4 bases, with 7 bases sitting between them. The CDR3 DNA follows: TGTGCCAGCAGTGAATCCCCCTCAGATACGCAGTATTTT. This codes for CASSESPSDTQYF.

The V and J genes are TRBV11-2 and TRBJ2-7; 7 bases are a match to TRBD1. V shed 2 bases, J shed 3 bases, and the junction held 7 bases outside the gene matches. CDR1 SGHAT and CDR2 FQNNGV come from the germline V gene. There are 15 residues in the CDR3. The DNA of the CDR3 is TGTGCCAGCAGCTTATCCCGGGACAGCTTCTACGAGCAGTACTTC. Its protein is CASSLSRDSFYEQYF.